This is a list of T cell receptor beta chains from one sample in a study of blood T cell repertoires in COVID-19. Sequencing used immunoSEQ multiplex PCR; TCRdb keeps in-frame clones, though not all of them. The sample records about 300,000 clones, more than 70% being singletons. The sequenced sample consisted of peripheral blood. These receptors all stem from a woman aged 25 to 39 who had recovered from COVID-19. Both conserved end residues are part of each CDR3.

CDR3 protein: CAIRDTRTDSGNTIYF
V gene: TRBV10-3

CDR3 protein: CASSWLGTGRHTEAFF
V gene: TRBV6-5

CDR3 protein: CASSVQGSRTGELFF
V gene: TRBV5-4

CDR3 protein: CASRKGQGRGQFF
V gene: TRBV6-5

CDR3 protein: CASSSNLAGAGDTQYF
V gene: TRBV19

CDR3 protein: CASSPLVTSNTGELFF
V gene: TRBV18

CDR3 protein: CASSQPDNEQFF
V gene: TRBV5-1

CDR3 protein: CASSGQGQPQHF
V gene: TRBV2

CDR3 protein: CASTTGGWNTEAFF
V gene: TRBV28

CDR3 protein: CASSPSGTNVLTF
V gene: TRBV18

CDR3 protein: CASREGAEEETQYF
V gene: TRBV25-1

CDR3 protein: CTSRRNRGLDSPLHF
V gene: TRBV7-6

CDR3 protein: CASSLAGGDEKLFF
V gene: TRBV5-6

CDR3 protein: CATTLTGDRDNTEAFF
V gene: TRBV28

CDR3 protein: CASSQGSGGITGELFF
V gene: TRBV4-3

CDR3 protein: CASSPDWEENTEAFF
V gene: TRBV5-4

CDR3 protein: CASTIGPYSNQPQHF
V gene: TRBV6-5

CDR3 protein: CAWKQQGGYTF
V gene: TRBV30

CDR3 protein: CASAFDRADTEAFF
V gene: TRBV19

CDR3 protein: CASSLTLSGRNPRETQYF
V gene: TRBV11-2

CDR3 protein: CASSLAPGQGRDTEAFF
V gene: TRBV5-1

CDR3 protein: CASKTGQNTGELFF
V gene: TRBV27

CDR3 protein: CASSAGTGPSNSYNSPLHF
V gene: TRBV5-4

CDR3 protein: CASSPGTGDETQYF
V gene: TRBV18

CDR3 protein: CASQQGATRNGYTF
V gene: TRBV28

CDR3 protein: CASSPTRSGNTIYF
V gene: TRBV4-1

CDR3 protein: CASSRAGTGTYEQYF
V gene: TRBV13

CDR3 protein: CASSLAVNQPQHF
V gene: TRBV11-2

CDR3 protein: CASSQERDLNTEAFF
V gene: TRBV3-1/TRBV3-2

CDR3 protein: CASSLVMGQGIGEQYF
V gene: TRBV19

CDR3 protein: CASSQERELAQPQHF
V gene: TRBV4-1

CDR3 protein: CASSQDNSGGGGQYF
V gene: TRBV3-1/TRBV3-2

CDR3 protein: CASSLAQGGSQPQHF
V gene: TRBV7-9

CDR3 protein: CASSLSGTGGQETQYF
V gene: TRBV27

CDR3 protein: CASSPGGSETQYF
V gene: TRBV18

CDR3 protein: CASSPLRGGNYGYTF
V gene: TRBV28

CDR3 protein: CASSQGGTSGALFQETQYF
V gene: TRBV3-1/TRBV3-2

CDR3 protein: CASSRGTGNSPLHF
V gene: TRBV5-1

CDR3 protein: CASSDRPMNTEAFF
V gene: TRBV14

CDR3 protein: CASSLETGGLKPQHF
V gene: TRBV7-8

CDR3 protein: CASSLKGGQAIHF
V gene: TRBV7-2

CDR3 protein: CASSVERTGSEQYF
V gene: TRBV9

CDR3 protein: CASSHSQGVRFF
V gene: TRBV14

CDR3 protein: CASSQGQAYEQYF
V gene: TRBV18

CDR3 protein: CASSLSGQGVYEQYF
V gene: TRBV28

CDR3 protein: CASASRGLLEAFF
V gene: TRBV27

CDR3 protein: CASSRQGSYEQYF
V gene: TRBV5-5

CDR3 protein: CASSLTGRSGKHF
V gene: TRBV7-3

CDR3 protein: CASSFLPGQDTDTQYF
V gene: TRBV3-1/TRBV3-2

CDR3 protein: CASSWITGFSGNTIYF
V gene: TRBV7-9

CDR3 protein: CASSRLNEKLFF
V gene: TRBV6-5